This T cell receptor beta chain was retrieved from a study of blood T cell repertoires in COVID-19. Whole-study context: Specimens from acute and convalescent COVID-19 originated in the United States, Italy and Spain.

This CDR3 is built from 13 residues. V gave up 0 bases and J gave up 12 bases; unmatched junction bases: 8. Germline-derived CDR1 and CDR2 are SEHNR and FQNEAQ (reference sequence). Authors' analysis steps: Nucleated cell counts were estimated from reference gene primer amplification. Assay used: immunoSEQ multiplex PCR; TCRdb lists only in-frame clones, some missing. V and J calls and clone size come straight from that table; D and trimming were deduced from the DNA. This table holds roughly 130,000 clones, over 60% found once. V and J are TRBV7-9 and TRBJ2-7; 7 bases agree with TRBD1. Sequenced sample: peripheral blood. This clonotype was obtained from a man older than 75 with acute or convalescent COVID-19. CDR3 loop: CASSLAGTEGLYF. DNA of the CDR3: TGTGCCAGCAGCTTAGCCGGGACAGAAGGGCTGTACTTC.